The 21 T cell receptor beta chains below come from one sample, sequenced in a study of blood T cell repertoires in COVID-19. Produced via immunoSEQ multiplex PCR; TCRdb's table is partial and in-frame only. The sample records under 250,000 clones, 86% being singletons. Material: peripheral blood. These receptors were collected from a woman of 80 years or more with COVID-19, enrolled during active disease.

The DNA for the CDR3 is TGTGCCAGCCGACACATCAATCAGCCCCAGCATTTT. Its protein product is CASRHINQPQHF. The rearrangement uses TRBV6-5 and TRBJ1-5; D uncertain. Trimming shortened V by 8 bases and J by 3 bases, and 8 bases separated the two germline ends. Germline lookup yields CDR1 MNHEY and CDR2 SVGAGI. This CDR3 has 12 residues.

The rearrangement uses TRBV5-1 and TRBJ2-1; D is uncertain. The V gene's germline CDR1 is SGHRS and CDR2 YFSETQ. This CDR3 spans 14 amino acids. V was cut by 3 bases and J by 3 bases, with 10 bases left in between. The CDR3 DNA reads TGCGCCAGCAGCTATGCAGAAATCTACAATGAGCAGTTCTTC. Its protein is CASSYAEIYNEQFF.

V is TRBV5-1 and J is TRBJ2-7, with D maybe TRBD1 (5 bases). The CDR3 is 14 amino acids. V gave up 0 bases and J gave up 2 bases, with 9 bases separating them. Looked up from germline, CDR1 is SGHRS and CDR2 is YFSETQ. The CDR3 protein is CASSLDRGPYEQYF. CDR3 sequence (DNA): TGCGCCAGCAGCTTGGATAGGGGCCCCTACGAGCAGTACTTC.

Turning to this clone: The sample contains more than one DNA sequence encoding this CDR3. The chain is built from TRBV24-1 and TRBJ1-5; TRBD1 aligns across 8 bases. The germline V gene has CDR1 KGHDR and CDR2 SFDVKD. V shed 7 bases, J shed 2 bases, and the junction held 3 bases outside the gene matches. The CDR3 loop spans 14 amino acids. The CDR3 nucleotides are TGTGCCACCAGCTCAGGGGGCGGCAATCAGCCCCAGCATTTT. Its protein product is CATSSGGGNQPQHF.

This clone was seen a single time. The V gene is TRBV5-1, the J gene TRBJ2-1; 11 bases match TRBD2. The V segment lost 0 bases and the J segment 4 bases; nucleotides outside the gene matches: 0. This CDR3 region has 15 residues. CDR1 and CDR2 from the germline V gene are SGHRS and YFSETQ. The CDR3 DNA sequence: TGCGCCAGCAGCTTGGGGACTAGCGGGTACAATGAGCAGTTCTTC. Residues: CASSLGTSGYNEQFF. Full variable domain (missing parts from reference TRBV5-1 and TRBJ2-1): KAGVTQTPRYLIKTRGQQVTLSCSPISGHRSVSWYQQTPGQGLQFLFEYFSETQRNKGNFPGRFSGRQFSNSRSEMNVSTLELGDSALYLCASSLGTSGYNEQFFGPGTRLTVL.

The rearrangement uses TRBV7-6 and TRBJ2-2; TRBD2 is a possible D gene (6 bases). V was clipped by 4 bases and J by 4 bases, with 16 bases between them. This CDR3 region has 16 residues. Germline-derived CDR1 and CDR2 are SGHVS and FNYEAQ. The CDR3 sequence: CASSSGGWGGTGELFF. The CDR3 nucleotides read TGTGCCAGCAGCTCTGGGGGTTGGGGAGGCACCGGGGAGCTGTTTTTT.

This chain links TRBV5-1 with TRBJ1-3; 9 bases align to TRBD1. From germline, CDR1 is SGHRS and CDR2 YFSETQ. The CDR3 has 16 amino acids. V lost 0 bases to trimming and J lost 4 bases; unmatched junction nucleotides: 5. The CDR3 DNA is TGCGCCAGCAGCTTGGAAGGGACAGGGTGGGGAAACACCATATATTTT. Translated: CASSLEGTGWGNTIYF.

The chain links TRBV7-3 to TRBJ1-1, with D maybe TRBD1 (5 bases). V was trimmed by 5 bases and J by 4 bases, leaving 17 bases between them. Per germline, CDR1 SGHTA and CDR2 FQGTGA. This CDR3 has 15 residues. CDR3 bases: TGTGCCAGCAGCCCCCTCCCCGGGGGTGGCACTGAAGCTTTCTTT. It specifies CASSPLPGGGTEAFF.

The chain recombines TRBV3-1 (or the pseudogene TRBV3-2) with TRBJ2-3, with a possible D match to TRBD1 (7 bases). V was clipped by 0 bases and J by 2 bases, with 15 bases between them. CDR3 length equals 17 residues. Germline-derived CDR1 and CDR2 are LGHDT and YNNKEL (reference sequence). The CDR3 loop is CASSQDLRGADTDTQYF. The DNA for the CDR3 is TGTGCCAGCAGCCAAGATCTCAGGGGGGCCGACACAGATACGCAGTATTTT.

This chain links TRBV7-9 with TRBJ1-1; D call uncertain. The V gene's germline CDR1 is SEHNR and CDR2 FQNEAQ (reference sequence). V was clipped by 7 bases and J by 5 bases, with 14 bases between them. The CDR3 runs 13 residues. The CDR3 loop is CASTNWVRTEAFF. CDR3 coding DNA: TGTGCCAGCACCAACTGGGTGAGGACTGAAGCTTTCTTT.

The rearrangement joins TRBV2 to TRBJ2-5; D not certain. Trimming left V 8 bases short and J 9 bases short, with 13 bases between. Germline CDR1 is SNHLY and CDR2 is FYNNEI. The CDR3 has 11 residues. The DNA for the CDR3 is TGTGCCAGCGGTCGACTGATTTCCCAGTACTTC. Translated, it gives CASGRLISQYF.

V usage is TRBV28 and J usage is TRBJ1-2, with 8 nucleotides matching TRBD1. CDR1 is MDHEN, CDR2 SYDVKM, per germline. The CDR3 has 13 amino acids. V lost 7 bases, J lost 6 bases, and 7 bases stayed unmatched. Here the CDR3 DNA reads TGTGCCAGCAAACCCTCGACAGGGGATGGCTACACCTTC. Residues: CASKPSTGDGYTF.

The chain recombines TRBV25-1 with TRBJ1-3; TRBD1 might be the D (5 bases). The CDR3 length is 12 residues. Germline values: CDR1 MGHDK, CDR2 SYGVNS. V gave up 10 bases and J gave up 0 bases, with 7 bases separating them. CDR3 bases: TGTGCCACCCAGGGCTCTGGAAACACCATATATTTT. It encodes CATQGSGNTIYF.

V gene TRBV5-1 combines with J gene TRBJ2-1; 14 positions agree with TRBD2. In germline, CDR1 is SGHRS, CDR2 YFSETQ. The CDR3 extends over 17 amino acids. V was clipped by 4 bases and J by 8 bases; unmatched bases: 11. CDR3 DNA sequence: TGCGCCAGCAGCCCCGGACTAGCGGGGGGCTATGGCGATGAGCAGTTCTTC. Translated: CASSPGLAGGYGDEQFF. Together with reference TRBV5-1 and TRBJ2-1, the CDR3 gives the full variable domain: KAGVTQTPRYLIKTRGQQVTLSCSPISGHRSVSWYQQTPGQGLQFLFEYFSETQRNKGNFPGRFSGRQFSNSRSEMNVSTLELGDSALYLCASSPGLAGGYGDEQFFGPGTRLTVL.

The V call is TRBV12-3 or TRBV12-4, the J call TRBJ1-1; D may be TRBD1 (6 bases). This CDR3 contains 12 residues. Between the trimmed V and J ends, which lost 6 bases and 9 bases, there was a span of 14 bases. CDR3 in DNA: TGTGCCAGCAGCCGAGACAGGCTCCAAGCTTTCTTT. Residues: CASSRDRLQAFF.

The rearrangement joins TRBV10-3 to TRBJ2-5, with 14 bases identical to TRBD2. This CDR3 spans 16 amino acids. Per germline, CDR1 ENHRY and CDR2 SYGVKD. V lost 6 bases to trimming and J lost 2 bases; unmatched junction nucleotides: 5. This CDR3 is CAISRGLAGGQETQYF. The CDR3 region has the DNA TGTGCCATCAGCCGAGGACTAGCGGGGGGACAAGAGACCCAGTACTTC.

The genes are TRBV27 and TRBJ1-1; D gene ambiguous. The CDR3 is 13 residues long. The germline CDR1 and CDR2 sequences are MNHEY and SMNVEV (reference sequence). V lost 8 bases and J lost 1, with 11 bases in between. The CDR3 DNA reads TGTGCCAGCGTTGGACTCCCGAACACTGAAGCTTTCTTT. Translated: CASVGLPNTEAFF.

The chain links TRBV6-1 to TRBJ1-4, with D tentatively TRBD1 (6 bases). Between the trimmed V and J ends, which lost 4 bases and 2 bases, there was a span of 14 bases. Germline V gene data show CDR1 as MNHNS and CDR2 as SASEGT. The CDR3 sequence is 16 residues long. CDR3 sequence: CASSANRETTNEKLFF. DNA for the CDR3: TGTGCCAGCAGTGCGAACAGGGAGACGACTAATGAAAAACTGTTTTTT.

In this sample, this clone turned up once. The CDR3 nucleotides read TGTGCCTGGAGTGCGCCCGTTGGCAGGGGTTCTCAGCCCCAGCATTTT. It is translated as CAWSAPVGRGSQPQHF. The chain links TRBV30 to TRBJ1-5, with a weak D call TRBD1 (6 bases). V was shortened by 1 base and J by 6 bases, with 19 bases between the two germline ends. The CDR3 covers 16 residues. Germline V gene sequence: CDR1 GTSNPN, CDR2 SVGIG (reference sequence). Complete variable domain (other parts from reference TRBV30 and TRBJ1-5): SQTIHQWPATLVQPVGSPLSLECTVEGTSNPNLYWYRQAAGRGLQLLFYSVGIGQISSEVPQNLSASRPQDRQFILSSKKLLLSDSGFYLCAWSAPVGRGSQPQHFGDGTRLSIL.

A few counts support this clone. The V and J genes are TRBV28 and TRBJ2-2; D gene ambiguous. The ends were cut back, 6 bases at V and 7 bases at J, with 9 bases in the middle. The germline gives CDR1 MDHEN, CDR2 SYDVKM. This CDR3 spans 12 amino acids. For the CDR3, the DNA is TGTGCCAGCAGGACACCACACGGGGAGCTGTTTTTT. The encoded protein is CASRTPHGELFF.

The table lists this clone with a few counts. V gene TRBV10-3 combines with J gene TRBJ1-3; D possibly corresponds to TRBD1 (5 bases). The CDR3 is made up of 16 amino acids. CDR1 and CDR2 (germline): ENHRY, SYGVKD. Trimming left V 2 bases short and J 0 bases short, with 11 bases between. The CDR3 protein is CAISERDSYSGNTIYF. The CDR3 coding sequence is TGTGCCATCAGTGAGAGGGACTCTTACTCTGGAAACACCATATATTTT.